This T cell receptor (beta chain) comes out of a study of blood T cells in healthy people across ages. V was shortened by 1 base and J by 4 bases, with 14 bases between the two germline ends. This CDR3 spans 16 amino acids. CDR1 SGHRS and CDR2 YFSETQ come from the germline V gene. Findings and caveats of the study: There was no known CMV status for donors, so expanded clonotype changes were possibly confounded. The lack of PBMC sorting stopped any conclusive naive versus antigen-experienced comparison.

Every sample gave at least 6 micrograms of total RNA when it was extracted. This clonotype has only a few counts. The antigen remains unidentified. A sample-barcoded 5' primer and a J-beta primer mix were used in a second PCR of roughly 6 to 11 cycles. MiXCR was run by TCRdb on the 5' RACE reads, yielding one entry per CDR3 protein. The sample lists some 710,000 distinct CDR3 sequences; about 24% were seen once. Sequencing was done on a sample of blood. The chain carries TRBV5-1 and TRBJ2-2; the D gene is possibly TRBD2 (6 bases). This TCR came from a man between 65 and 85 years old in good health. The CDR3 DNA is TGCGCCAGCAGCTTGATGGGGGGAGCGGGCACCGGGGAGCTGTTTTTT. Protein: CASSLMGGAGTGELFF.